Reported below is one TCR beta chain. TCRdb re-called the 5' RACE reads; one entry per CDR3 protein, DNA not given. The table lists over 350,000 distinct CDR3 sequences. The sample comes from a study of monozygotic twins with inflammatory bowel disease. This CDR3 is 20 amino acids long. This chain uses TRBV12-3 or TRBV12-4 with TRBJ2-4; the D call from TCRdb, TRBD1, cannot be confirmed without DNA. The source material was blood. The receptor's source is a human donor with ulcerative colitis or Crohn's disease, or a healthy co-twin of an affected twin (not recorded which). The CDR3 sequence is CASSLAWDRRSLLAKNIQYF.